A single sample is the source of the 18 T cell receptor beta chains below, sequenced in a study of T cell responses to AZD1222 COVID-19 vaccine. The protocol was immunoSEQ multiplex PCR, while the TCRdb copy is restricted to in-frame clones and leaves out a portion. The sample carries around 100,000 clones, roughly 91% recorded once. The sample was peripheral blood, taken on day 0 of AZD1222 vaccination. The receptors were gathered from an adult in good health.

J is TRBJ1-2 and V is TRBV30, with unresolved D. CDR3 length equals 14 residues. Germline assignment: CDR1 GTSNPN and CDR2 SVGIG (reference sequence). Trimming removed 2 bases at V and 0 bases at J, with 10 bases between. The CDR3 bases are TGTGCCTGGAGTTCCCAACCGACTAACTATGGCTACACCTTC. Residues: CAWSSQPTNYGYTF.

The chain links TRBV19 to TRBJ1-1; possible D gene TRBD1, 5 bases. From germline, CDR1 is LNHDA and CDR2 SQIVND (reference sequence). V was pared by 2 bases and J by 1 base, with 11 bases between. The CDR3 runs 15 residues. Here the CDR3 reads CASSIIGARNTEAFF. The CDR3 region has the DNA TGTGCCAGTAGTATAATAGGGGCCAGGAACACTGAAGCTTTCTTT. The full variable domain, completed using reference TRBV19 and TRBJ1-1, is DGGITQSPKYLFRKEGQNVTLSCEQNLNHDAMYWYRQDPGQGLRLIYYSQIVNDFQKGDIAEGYSVSREKKESFPLTVTSAQKNPTAFYLCASSIIGARNTEAFFGQGTRLTVV.

The chain carries TRBV7-9 and TRBJ2-7; 8 bases are a match to TRBD1. Trimming at V came to 2 bases and at J to 6 bases, leaving 9 bases not matched to a gene. The CDR3 runs to 15 residues. Looked up from germline, CDR1 is SEHNR and CDR2 is FQNEAQ (reference sequence). CDR3 DNA: TGTGCCAGCAGCTTACCCCAGGGACAGGCGGCCGAGCAGTACTTC. Its translation is CASSLPQGQAAEQYF. Filled out from reference TRBV7-9 and TRBJ2-7, the complete variable domain reads DTGVSQNPRHKITKRGQNVTFRCDPISEHNRLYWYRQTLGQGPEFLTYFQNEAQLEKSRLLSDRFSAERPKGSFSTLEIQRTEQGDSAMYLCASSLPQGQAAEQYFGPGTRLTVT.

The genes are TRBV4-3 and TRBJ1-4, with D tentatively TRBD1 (5 bases). The CDR3 spans 17 residues. Germline CDR1 is LGHNA and CDR2 is YSLEER. Trimming shortened V by 0 bases and J by 4 bases, and 15 bases separated the two germline ends. The CDR3 bases are TGCGCCAGCAGCCAAGAACCCCCGGGACGGTTTAATGAAAAACTGTTTTTT. Its protein is CASSQEPPGRFNEKLFF.

This clone was detected once. The chain employs TRBV23-1 and TRBJ2-1; D tentatively fits TRBD1 or TRBD2 (5 bases each). TRBV23-1 is an open reading frame, and its role is uncertain. This CDR3 is built from 12 residues. V lost 4 bases to trimming and J lost 9 bases, with 10 bases between them. The CDR3 region is CASSPWDGEQFF. The CDR3 DNA follows: TGCGCCAGCAGTCCCTGGGACGGTGAGCAGTTCTTC.

By sample share, this clone is medium-sized. This chain links TRBV5-1 with TRBJ2-2; 8 bases are shared with TRBD2. In germline, CDR1 is SGHRS, CDR2 YFSETQ. This CDR3 has 15 residues. V trimming: 1 base; J trimming: 4 bases; junction bases outside the gene matches: 3. Written as DNA, the CDR3 is TGCGCCAGCAGCTTGACTAGCGGAGTCACCGGGGAGCTGTTTTTT. Translated, it gives CASSLTSGVTGELFF.

This chain joins TRBV13 and TRBJ2-1; 13 bases are a match to TRBD2. V dropped 5 bases and J dropped 6; count of bases not matched to a gene: 4. Germline CDR1 is PRHDT and CDR2 is FYEKMQ (reference sequence). The CDR3 extends over 15 amino acids. The CDR3: CASSLLAGGPNEQFF. The CDR3 DNA reads as TGTGCCAGCAGCCTACTAGCGGGAGGGCCCAATGAGCAGTTCTTC.

CDR3 bases: TGTGCCAGCAGCTTGGTCCCGTACAATGAGCAGTTCTTC. It translates to CASSLVPYNEQFF. The rearrangement joins TRBV5-4 to TRBJ2-1; D gene uncertain. The germline V gene has CDR1 SGHNT and CDR2 YYREEE (reference sequence). The CDR3 loop spans 13 amino acids. Trimming pared 0 bases from V and 4 bases from J, leaving 5 bases between. The complete variable domain, with remaining parts taken from reference TRBV5-4 and TRBJ2-1, reads ETGVTQSPTHLIKTRGQQVTLRCSSQSGHNTVSWYQQALGQGPQFIFQYYREEENGRGNFPPRFSGLQFPNYSSELNVNALELDDSALYLCASSLVPYNEQFFGPGTRLTVL.

The CDR3 DNA sequence: TGTGCCAGCAGTTCCGCCCGGCGGGGACTAGCACCTTCTCACGAGCAGTACTTC. Translating gives CASSSARRGLAPSHEQYF. V and J are TRBV27 and TRBJ2-7, with 9 nucleotides matching TRBD2. Per the germline V gene, CDR1 is MNHEY and CDR2 is SMNVEV (reference sequence). V lost 4 bases and J lost 5; bases outside the gene matches: 18. This CDR3 comprises 18 residues.

The rearrangement joins TRBV10-3 to TRBJ1-2, with D uncertain. This CDR3 region has 13 residues. Germline V gene lookup returns CDR1 ENHRY and CDR2 SYGVKD. V lost 0 bases, J lost 4 bases, and 6 bases lay in between. The CDR3 bases are TGTGCCATCAGTGAGTCCTTGGGCTATGGCTACACCTTC. Amino acids: CAISESLGYGYTF.

This clone turned up a few times. The V call is TRBV29-1, the J call TRBJ1-2, with D uncertain. V gave up 6 bases and J gave up 8 bases, with 16 bases separating them. Germline CDR1 and CDR2: SQVTM and ANQGSEA. This CDR3 spans 12 amino acids. CDR3 region: CSVADGSWGYTF. CDR3 nucleotide sequence: TGCAGCGTAGCGGACGGGAGTTGGGGCTACACCTTC.

V is TRBV6-5 and J is TRBJ1-2, with D unclear. Germline V CDR1 and CDR2: MNHEY, SVGAGI. There are 14 residues in the CDR3. The germline V and J ends were trimmed by 6 bases and 4 bases, with 15 bases remaining between them. CDR3 nucleotides: TGTGCCAGCAGCCCGGCACCTTCTAGCTATGGCTACACCTTC. Translation: CASSPAPSSYGYTF.

A single count supports this clone. The genes are TRBV13 and TRBJ2-2; D ambiguous. The CDR3 has 15 residues. V was cut by 2 bases and J by 4 bases, with 11 bases left in between. The germline V gene has CDR1 PRHDT and CDR2 FYEKMQ (reference sequence). CDR3 in amino acids: CASSLWLVGTGELFF. CDR3 sequence (DNA): TGTGCCAGCAGCTTATGGCTAGTGGGCACCGGGGAGCTGTTTTTT.

The chain couples TRBV27 to TRBJ2-7; 10 nucleotides align to TRBD1. CDR1 and CDR2 (germline): MNHEY, SMNVEV (reference sequence). The CDR3 sequence is 15 residues long. Losses at the gene ends were 2 bases for V and 0 bases for J; bases not matched to a gene: 1. The CDR3 nucleotides read TGTGCCAGCAGTTTAAGGACAGGGGGCTCCTACGAGCAGTACTTC. It is translated as CASSLRTGGSYEQYF.

The CDR3, as DNA: TGTGCCAGCAGCTTAACAAGCGGGAGACTAGACGAGCAGTACTTC. It is translated as CASSLTSGRLDEQYF. The chain has TRBV7-3 and TRBJ2-7, with 8 bases that match TRBD2. The CDR3 runs 15 residues. In germline, CDR1 is SGHTA, CDR2 FQGTGA. With V trimmed by 0 bases and J by 5 bases, 6 bases remained unmatched.

The V call is TRBV11-3, the J call TRBJ2-7; D uncertain. The germline CDR1 and CDR2 sequences are SGHNT and YENEEA. CDR3 length equals 13 residues. V dropped 1 base and J dropped 5 bases, with 9 bases sitting between them. CDR3 nucleotide sequence: TGTGCCAGCAGCTTAGTGGCCAGCGACGAGCAGTACTTC. Protein: CASSLVASDEQYF. The whole variable domain, remainder taken from reference TRBV11-3 and TRBJ2-7, is EAGVVQSPRYKIIEKKQPVAFWCNPISGHNTLYWYLQNLGQGPELLIRYENEEAVDDSQLPKDRFSAERLKGVDSTLKIQPAELGDSAVYLCASSLVASDEQYFGPGTRLTVT.

This clone was seen just once. The gene calls are TRBV1 and TRBJ2-1; TRBD2 reflects the table's D call only, with no check against the DNA. TRBV1 represents a pseudogene. This CDR3 has 19 residues. The CDR3: CTSSQDWGASGSSYNEQFF. For the CDR3, the DNA is TGCACCAGCAGCCAAGATTGGGGGGCTAGCGGGAGTTCCTACAATGAGCAGTTCTTC.

The chain uses TRBV9 and TRBJ2-3; 10 bases are shared with TRBD2. The germline V gene has CDR1 SGDLS and CDR2 YYNGEE. The CDR3 extends over 16 amino acids. V lost 1 base, J lost 2 bases, and 4 bases stayed unmatched. CDR3 in amino acids: CASSVFTSGNTDTQYF. The CDR3 bases are TGTGCCAGCAGCGTATTCACTAGCGGGAACACAGATACGCAGTATTTT.